This entry lists 14 T cell receptor beta chains sequenced from one sample in a study of human CD8 memory T cell subsets. Construction of TCR beta libraries was accomplished by means of UMI-labeled 5' RACE. Reanalyzing the 5' RACE reads, TCRdb keeps one entry per CDR3 protein, without DNA. This sample lists roughly 9,300 distinct CDR3 sequences; its ten largest clones have about a tenth. Sequenced: CD8+ stem-like memory T cells (TSCM and TCM) sorted from PBMCs. The subset was: stem-like memory CD8 T cells (TSTEM), CCR7+ PD-1- TIGIT-. The source is a human donor in good health.

This chain connects TRBV13 to TRBJ2-1; TCRdb's D gene call, TRBD2, goes unchecked for lack of DNA. CDR1 and CDR2 from the germline V gene are PRHDT and FYEKMQ (reference sequence). The CDR3 is 15 amino acids. The CDR3 region is CASSPARLGRTEQFF.

This chain joins TRBV28 and TRBJ2-3; TCRdb selects TRBD2, and the lack of DNA leaves this call unchecked. The CDR3 runs 17 residues. The V gene's germline CDR1 is MDHEN and CDR2 SYDVKM. This CDR3 is CASSFDDWAGGTDTQYF.

The chain uses TRBV28 and TRBJ2-4; the D gene TCRdb calls, TRBD2, cannot be checked with no DNA. CDR3 size: 13 residues. CDR1 and CDR2 (germline): MDHEN, SYDVKM. This CDR3 reads CASSLLAGSTEYF. Full variable domain (remainder filled in from reference TRBV28 and TRBJ2-4): DVKVTQSSRYLVKRTGEKVFLECVQDMDHENMFWYRQDPGLGLRLIYFSYDVKMKEKGDIPEGYSVSREKKERFSLILESASTNQTSMYLCASSLLAGSTEYFGAGTRLSVL.

The chain couples TRBV5-5 to TRBJ1-1. The CDR3 runs to 13 residues. Germline values: CDR1 SGHKS, CDR2 YYEKEE (reference sequence). The CDR3 loop reads CASSTFGDTEAFF. Using reference TRBV5-5 and TRBJ1-1 for the parts outside the CDR3, the full variable domain is DAGVTQSPTHLIKTRGQQVTLRCSPISGHKSVSWYQQVLGQGPQFIFQYYEKEERGRGNFPDRFSARQFPNYSSELNVNALLLGDSALYLCASSTFGDTEAFFGQGTRLTVV.

The chain is built from TRBV9 and TRBJ2-1; without DNA, the TCRdb call of TRBD1 cannot be checked. CDR1 is SGDLS, CDR2 YYNGEE, per germline. This CDR3 comprises 13 residues. The CDR3 loop is CASSNIQGYEQFF.

The chain combines TRBV9 with TRBJ1-2; TCRdb lists TRBD1, though no DNA is available to test this call. Germline V gene sequence: CDR1 SGDLS, CDR2 YYNGEE. The CDR3 is 14 amino acids. Here the CDR3 reads CASRETGGNYGYTF.

This chain connects TRBV11-3 to TRBJ2-7; checking the TCRdb D call of TRBD1 is not possible without DNA. Germline assignment: CDR1 SGHNT and CDR2 YENEEA. CDR3 length equals 17 residues. The CDR3 reads CASSPPRRTGVSYEQYF.

The chain carries TRBV7-8 and TRBJ2-2; without DNA, the TCRdb call of TRBD1 cannot be checked. Germline V lookup: CDR1 SGHVS, CDR2 FQNEAQ. The CDR3 has 14 residues. The CDR3 sequence is CATGYWGDTGELFF.

J is TRBJ2-1 and V is TRBV15. This CDR3 region has 14 residues. CDR1 LNHNV and CDR2 YYDKDF come from the germline V gene (reference sequence). CDR3: CATSSGKIGNEQFF.

The V call is TRBV13, the J call TRBJ1-1; TCRdb's assignment of TRBD1 cannot be checked, as there is no DNA. Germline V gene data show CDR1 as PRHDT and CDR2 as FYEKMQ (reference sequence). The CDR3 consists of 18 residues. CDR3 sequence reads: CASSPPFGDIWGNTEAFF.

V gene TRBV7-9 combines with J gene TRBJ2-1; no DNA is available, so the TRBD1 call from TCRdb remains unchecked. This CDR3 spans 14 amino acids. The germline V gene has CDR1 SEHNR and CDR2 FQNEAQ (reference sequence). The CDR3 region is CASTPTGKYNEQFF.

This chain uses TRBV9 with TRBJ2-2; TCRdb indicates TRBD2, and absent DNA this call remains unverified. CDR1 is SGDLS, CDR2 YYNGEE, per germline. This CDR3 has 17 amino acids. The CDR3 sequence: CASRKEGDLGNTGELFF.

In terms of frequency, this clonotype is medium-sized. This chain uses TRBV12-3 or TRBV12-4 with TRBJ2-5. The CDR3 runs 12 residues. CDR3 sequence reads: CASGQSKETQYF.

This clonotype is deemed medium-sized (0.01 to 0.1%) by its frequency. The rearrangement links TRBV12-3 or TRBV12-4 to TRBJ2-5; TCRdb indicates TRBD2, and absent DNA this call remains unverified. This CDR3 is built from 13 residues. CDR3: CASSFQGGETQYF.